One and the same sample provided the 18 T cell receptor beta chains below, sequenced in a study of blood T cell repertoires in COVID-19. TCRdb keeps only in-frame clones here, not all; method: immunoSEQ multiplex PCR. The sample lists around 220,000 clones, 80% occurring once. The material sequenced was peripheral blood. These receptors all come from a human donor in a cohort sampled during active COVID-19.

In its sample, this clone was seen a few times. The chain is built from TRBV28 and TRBJ2-2; TRBD2 agrees at 10 bases. V gave up 3 bases and J gave up 5 bases; unmatched junction bases: 6. Germline lookup yields CDR1 MDHEN and CDR2 SYDVKM. This CDR3 has 16 amino acids. The CDR3 protein is CASSFEAGGWTGELFF. The CDR3 DNA reads TGTGCCAGCAGTTTTGAAGCGGGAGGGTGGACCGGGGAGCTGTTTTTT.

The CDR3 here is CASSGPLGGDGYTF. The CDR3 bases are TGTGCCAGCAGTGGCCCCCTGGGAGGGGACGGCTACACCTTC. The chain joins TRBV25-1 to TRBJ1-2; D might be TRBD1 (5 bases). The CDR3 covers 14 residues. CDR1 and CDR2 from the germline V gene are MGHDK and SYGVNS. V dropped 4 bases and J dropped 8 bases, with 17 bases sitting between them.

The rearrangement joins TRBV4-1 to TRBJ2-7; D is unclear. Trimming left V 1 base short and J 0 bases short, with 13 bases between. There are 16 residues in the CDR3. Germline lookup yields CDR1 MGHRA and CDR2 YSYEKL. CDR3 nucleotide sequence: TGCGCCAGCAGCCAAGGATACGGCGGAAGCTCCTACGAGCAGTACTTC. Translated: CASSQGYGGSSYEQYF.

This clone has a handful of counts. The chain is built from TRBV7-9 and TRBJ1-1, with D hard to call. V was trimmed by 1 base and J by 8 bases, leaving 14 bases between them. The CDR3 covers 14 residues. Germline CDR1 is SEHNR and CDR2 is FQNEAQ (reference sequence). CDR3 loop: CASSLGWATMEAFF. The CDR3 DNA reads TGTGCCAGCAGCTTAGGATGGGCGACCATGGAAGCTTTCTTT.

J is TRBJ2-4 and V is TRBV5-1; 12 bases match TRBD2. Germline V gene sequence: CDR1 SGHRS, CDR2 YFSETQ. V lost 4 bases and J lost 8; bases outside the gene matches: 10. The CDR3 spans 16 residues. For the CDR3, the DNA is TGCGCCAGCAGCCCGGGACTAGCGGGCAATATGGACATTCAGTACTTC. Translating it yields CASSPGLAGNMDIQYF.

This sequence joins TRBV11-2 and TRBJ1-1, with a possible D match to TRBD1 (5 bases). Germline assignment: CDR1 SGHAT and CDR2 FQNNGV. V gave up 0 bases and J gave up 4 bases, with 12 bases separating them. There are 15 residues in the CDR3. The CDR3 DNA is TGTGCCAGCAGCTTAGATTACCCAAGGGGCACTGAAGCTTTCTTT. Protein sequence: CASSLDYPRGTEAFF.

V usage is TRBV15 and J usage is TRBJ1-2, with TRBD1 identical over 10 bases. The CDR3 extends over 15 amino acids. With V trimmed by 3 bases and J by 1 base, 2 bases remained unmatched. Germline loops: CDR1 LNHNV, CDR2 YYDKDF (reference sequence). The CDR3 is CATSSRDRGNYGYTF. As DNA, the CDR3 is TGTGCCACCAGCAGTCGGGACAGGGGTAACTATGGCTACACCTTC.

This clone has only a few counts. This CDR3 reads CASSFPDRGHEQYF. The CDR3 DNA reads TGTGCCAGCAGTTTCCCGGACAGGGGACACGAGCAGTACTTC. The chain employs TRBV27 and TRBJ2-7; the match to TRBD1 covers 9 bases. Trimming cost V 3 bases and J 5 bases; bases outside gene matches: 5. There are 14 residues in the CDR3. Germline CDR1 and CDR2: MNHEY and SMNVEV (reference sequence).

The chain couples TRBV2 to TRBJ2-7; TRBD2 agrees at 9 bases. V was pared by 2 bases and J by 7 bases, with 9 bases of the junction left unmatched. The CDR3 is made up of 15 amino acids. From germline, CDR1 is SNHLY and CDR2 FYNNEI. CDR3 amino acids: CASSESRGRAGEQYF. The CDR3 DNA is TGTGCCAGCAGTGAAAGTCGCGGGAGGGCGGGGGAGCAGTACTTC.

This clone was found a few times. V is TRBV21-1 and J is TRBJ1-1; TRBD1 reflects the table's D call only, with no check against the DNA. TRBV21-1 is a pseudogene. This CDR3 comprises 14 residues. CDR3 DNA sequence: TGTGCCAGCACCCCCGGGACAGCGAACACTGAAGCTTTCTTT. Translation: CASTPGTANTEAFF.

V usage is TRBV15 and J usage is TRBJ2-7, with TRBD2 matching 10 bases. This CDR3 has 15 amino acids. Germline lookup yields CDR1 LNHNV and CDR2 YYDKDF (reference sequence). The trim removed 0 bases at V and 4 bases at J, leaving 3 bases unmatched. The CDR3 is CATSRDRTSGYEQYF. CDR3 sequence (DNA): TGTGCCACCAGCAGAGATCGGACTAGCGGTTACGAGCAGTACTTC. Full variable domain (missing parts from reference TRBV15 and TRBJ2-7): DAMVIQNPRYQVTQFGKPVTLSCSQTLNHNVMYWYQQKSSQAPKLLFHYYDKDFNNEADTPDNFQSRRPNTSFCFLDIRSPGLGDTAMYLCATSRDRTSGYEQYFGPGTRLTVT.

This chain connects TRBV18 to TRBJ2-7, with D maybe TRBD1 (5 bases). The V gene's germline CDR1 is KGHSH and CDR2 LQKENI. CDR3 length: 15 residues. With 4 bases removed from V and 4 bases from J, the gap between germline ends came to 17 bases. CDR3 sequence reads: CASSRPQARGYEQYF. CDR3 DNA sequence: TGTGCCAGCTCACGACCCCAGGCAAGGGGTTACGAGCAGTACTTC.

The CDR3 protein is CASSLSLAGASEQFF. The CDR3 DNA reads TGTGCCAGCAGCTTAAGCCTAGCGGGAGCAAGTGAGCAGTTCTTC. This chain uses TRBV7-3 with TRBJ2-1, with 10 bases identical to TRBD2. The CDR3 has 15 residues. V lost 1 base, J lost 9 bases, and 6 bases stayed unmatched. The germline V gene has CDR1 SGHTA and CDR2 FQGTGA.

The chain combines TRBV4-3 with TRBJ2-7; a possible D gene is TRBD1 (7 bases). CDR1 LGHNA and CDR2 YSLEER come from the germline V gene. The CDR3 runs 15 residues. Between the trimmed V and J ends, which lost 5 bases and 4 bases, there was a span of 18 bases. CDR3 amino acids: CASSLQGGAGYEQYF. CDR3 sequence (DNA): TGCGCCAGCAGCTTGCAGGGGGGCGCAGGTTACGAGCAGTACTTC.

This CDR3 is CASSEPGQGLEEQYF. The CDR3, as DNA: TGTGCCAGCAGTGAACCGGGACAGGGACTGGAAGAGCAGTACTTC. The J gene is TRBJ2-7, the V gene TRBV6-1; 9 bases agree with TRBD1. V was clipped by 2 bases and J by 7 bases; unmatched bases: 9. Per germline, CDR1 MNHNS and CDR2 SASEGT. The CDR3 contains 15 residues.

The rearrangement uses TRBV19 and TRBJ2-5; 8 nucleotides line up with TRBD2. CDR3 length: 15 amino acids. CDR1 LNHDA and CDR2 SQIVND come from the germline V gene (reference sequence). V trimming: 6 bases; J trimming: 0 bases; junction bases outside the gene matches: 6. CDR3 DNA sequence: TGTGCCAGTAGGCCGACTAGCGCGAACCAAGAGACCCAGTACTTC. It specifies CASRPTSANQETQYF. Supplemented by reference TRBV19 and TRBJ2-5, the full variable domain reads DGGITQSPKYLFRKEGQNVTLSCEQNLNHDAMYWYRQDPGQGLRLIYYSQIVNDFQKGDIAEGYSVSREKKESFPLTVTSAQKNPTAFYLCASRPTSANQETQYFGPGTRLLVL.

This rearrangement joins TRBV6-6 to TRBJ2-4; no clear D. The CDR3 is made up of 13 amino acids. Between the trimmed V and J ends, which lost 7 bases and 8 bases, there was a span of 15 bases. Germline V lookup: CDR1 MNHNY, CDR2 SVGAGI (reference sequence). The CDR3 is CASTSGRPDIQYF. Here the CDR3 DNA reads TGTGCCAGCACCTCAGGCAGGCCAGACATTCAGTACTTC.

This clone was recorded once. This chain connects TRBV5-4 to TRBJ2-1; 7 nucleotides agree with TRBD1. The CDR3 extends over 15 amino acids. V shed 0 bases and J 3 bases; nucleotides not matched to a gene: 3. Germline CDR1 and CDR2: SGHNT and YYREEE (reference sequence). CDR3: CASSLGQGDYNEQFF. CDR3 bases: TGTGCCAGCAGCTTGGGGCAGGGGGACTACAATGAGCAGTTCTTC. Full variable domain (remainder filled in from reference TRBV5-4 and TRBJ2-1): ETGVTQSPTHLIKTRGQQVTLRCSSQSGHNTVSWYQQALGQGPQFIFQYYREEENGRGNFPPRFSGLQFPNYSSELNVNALELDDSALYLCASSLGQGDYNEQFFGPGTRLTVL.